The next 6 T cell receptor beta chains were all read from a single sample in a study of T cell responses to AZD1222 COVID-19 vaccine. The method was immunoSEQ multiplex PCR; TCRdb's version includes in-frame clones alone and lacks a portion of them. The table has approximately 120,000 clones, 93% seen once. The source material was peripheral blood, sampled on day 0 of AZD1222 vaccination. These receptors originate from an adult in good health.

This clone appeared once. At one end the junction does not follow the germline gene, possibly because of a read error. The CDR3 region is CASSSTLTRTF. In DNA, the CDR3 is TGTGCCAGCAGTTCGACCCTAACGAGGACTTTT. This chain connects TRBV28 to TRBJ1-6; D is undetermined. Germline V CDR1 and CDR2: MDHEN, SYDVKM. The CDR3 runs 11 residues.

The chain couples TRBV15 to TRBJ2-1, with 11 bases lining up with TRBD2. Germline lookup yields CDR1 LNHNV and CDR2 YYDKDF (reference sequence). The junction had 12 bases not matched to a gene; V was cut back by 1 base and J by 7 bases. This CDR3 comprises 18 residues. The CDR3 here is CATSRGTSGSPSSNEQFF. For the CDR3, the DNA is TGTGCCACCAGCAGAGGCACTAGCGGGAGTCCCAGTTCGAATGAGCAGTTCTTC.

V and J are TRBV7-8 and TRBJ1-5; perhaps TRBD1 as D (5 bases). Between the trimmed V and J ends, which lost 2 bases and 3 bases, there was a span of 11 bases. The CDR3 runs to 15 residues. Germline CDR1 is SGHVS and CDR2 is FQNEAQ. CDR3 loop: CASSLIDSYNQPQHF. CDR3 in DNA: TGTGCCAGCAGCTTAATAGACAGCTACAATCAGCCCCAGCATTTT.

The sample holds one count of this clone. The chain uses TRBV7-8 and TRBJ2-6; 7 bases are shared with TRBD2. Losses at the gene ends were 11 bases for V and 1 base for J; bases not matched to a gene: 14. The CDR3 consists of 17 residues. The germline gives CDR1 SGHVS, CDR2 FQNEAQ. CDR3 bases: TGTGCCTCATACCCGGGGGGTTCGGTATCTGGGGCCAACGTCCTGACTTTC. Translation gives CASYPGGSVSGANVLTF. Full variable domain (outside the CDR3, taken from reference TRBV7-8 and TRBJ2-6): GAGVSQSPRYKVAKRGQDVALRCDPISGHVSLFWYQQALGQGPEFLTYFQNEAQLDKSGLPSDRFFAERPEGSVSTLKIQRTQQEDSAVYLCASYPGGSVSGANVLTFGAGSRLTVL.

The rearrangement links TRBV2 to TRBJ1-5, with D hard to call. In germline, CDR1 is SNHLY, CDR2 FYNNEI. The CDR3 length is 17 residues. Trimming left V 0 bases short and J 0 bases short, with 12 bases between. CDR3 in amino acids: CASSEARTGYSNQPQHF. For the CDR3, the DNA is TGTGCCAGCAGTGAAGCAAGGACGGGTTATAGCAATCAGCCCCAGCATTTT.

The V and J genes are TRBV7-6 and TRBJ1-3, with D uncertain. CDR1 and CDR2 (germline): SGHVS, FNYEAQ. The CDR3 is made up of 19 amino acids. Trimming took off 1 base at V and 0 bases at J, with 19 bases between the two ends. CDR3 sequence: CASSLGSELHPSSGNTIYF. The CDR3 region has the DNA TGTGCCAGCAGCTTAGGTTCGGAGTTACACCCCAGCTCTGGAAACACCATATATTTT.